Presented here are 6 T cell receptor beta chains from one specimen sequenced in a study of T cell responses to AZD1222 COVID-19 vaccine. Libraries were prepared by immunoSEQ multiplex PCR; TCRdb keeps only in-frame clonotypes and omits some of them. The data show 100,000 or so clones, 85% to 90% seen once. Sequencing used peripheral blood, obtained on day 0 of AZD1222 vaccination. The source is an adult in good health.

The chain couples TRBV24-1 to TRBJ2-7; D gene uncertain. The CDR3 loop spans 11 amino acids. Looked up from germline, CDR1 is KGHDR and CDR2 is SFDVKD. The V gene lost 5 bases and the J gene lost 7 bases, with 8 bases spanning the gap. CDR3 in amino acids: CATSVGFEQYF. DNA of the CDR3: TGTGCCACCAGTGTTGGGTTTGAGCAGTACTTC.

The chain links TRBV5-1 to TRBJ2-1; D ambiguous. CDR1 is SGHRS and CDR2 is YFSETQ in the germline V gene. The CDR3 consists of 15 residues. Trimming stripped 0 bases from V and 0 bases from J, with 7 bases between. CDR3: CASSLEGHSYNEQFF. The DNA of the CDR3 is TGCGCCAGCAGCTTGGAGGGCCACTCCTACAATGAGCAGTTCTTC. Variable domain in full (rest from reference TRBV5-1 and TRBJ2-1): KAGVTQTPRYLIKTRGQQVTLSCSPISGHRSVSWYQQTPGQGLQFLFEYFSETQRNKGNFPGRFSGRQFSNSRSEMNVSTLELGDSALYLCASSLEGHSYNEQFFGPGTRLTVL.

V and J are TRBV5-1 and TRBJ2-7; TRBD1 aligns across 7 bases. The CDR3 loop spans 15 amino acids. Per germline, CDR1 SGHRS and CDR2 YFSETQ. Unmatched junction bases numbered 7, after V lost 4 bases and J lost 0 bases. The CDR3: CASSPGQDGSYEQYF. The DNA of the CDR3 is TGCGCCAGCAGCCCCGGACAGGACGGCTCCTACGAGCAGTACTTC.

The chain carries TRBV5-1 and TRBJ1-5; D may be TRBD1 (5 bases). This CDR3 has 15 amino acids. V was clipped by 0 bases and J by 3 bases, with 10 bases between them. Germline CDR1 SGHRS, CDR2 YFSETQ. CDR3 DNA: TGCGCCAGCAGCTTGGTCGGGGCCCTCAATCAGCCCCAGCATTTT. Protein sequence: CASSLVGALNQPQHF.

The chain employs TRBV21-1 and TRBJ1-2; the table's D gene call, TRBD1, was not cross checked with the DNA. TRBV21-1 represents a pseudogene. There are 14 residues in the CDR3. CDR3 amino acids: CASSKASGNYGYTF. CDR3 nucleotide sequence: TGTGCCAGCAGCAAAGCTTCAGGGAACTATGGCTACACCTTC.

The gene calls are TRBV4-1 and TRBJ2-3; TRBD2 aligns across 7 bases. V gave up 5 bases and J gave up 7 bases; unmatched junction bases: 9. CDR1 and CDR2 (germline): MGHRA, YSYEKL. CDR3 length: 14 residues. As DNA, the CDR3 is TGCGCCAGCAGCGTCCTGAGGGGAGGGAATACGCAGTATTTT. This translates into CASSVLRGGNTQYF.